This TCR beta chain is drawn from a study of PD-L1 blockade in urothelial cancer. The CDR3 extends over 13 amino acids. Trimming took off 0 bases at V and 3 bases at J, with 6 bases between the two ends. Per the germline V gene, CDR1 is SGDLS and CDR2 is YYNGEE. The repertoire was sequenced with immunoSEQ multiplex PCR; TCRdb's copy has only in-frame clones and lacks some. The sample holds fewer than 100,000 clones, around four fifths seen once. Time point in this sample: pretreatment peripheral blood. Patients were diagnosed with urothelial carcinoma, either locally advanced or metastatic. The input for sequencing was PBMCs, taken around atezolizumab (anti-PD-L1) treatment. The receptor was derived from a man between 40 and 49 years old with urothelial cancer. This chain uses TRBV9 with TRBJ2-5; no firm D call. In DNA, the CDR3 is TGTGCCAGCAGCGTAGCTGGAGAAGAGACCCAGTACTTC. It is translated as CASSVAGEETQYF.